A selection of T cell receptor beta chains follows, all from one sample in a study of cytomegalovirus exposure and HLA in healthy donors. Profiling relied on immunoSEQ multiplex PCR, and the TCRdb table lists in-frame clones only, not all of them. Among about 180,000 clones listed, around three quarters were seen once. Sequenced sample: PBMCs. The receptors were sampled from a man in his forties in good health and CMV-seronegative. The CDR3 runs from the conserved cysteine through the conserved F or W. D genes are given only for firm matches. Size values are once, few and many counts, or a class for expanded clones, and some rows have none.

J gene: TRBJ1-2
V gene: TRBV7-8
clone size: .
D gene: TRBD1
CDR3 DNA: TGTGCCAGCAGCTTAGTCTTCTCAGGGGGGAGGTTAGAAACAGGCTACACCTTC
CDR3 protein: CASSLVFSGGRLETGYTF

J gene: TRBJ2-3
V gene: TRBV7-2
clone size: .
D gene: TRBD2
CDR3 DNA: TGTGCCAGCAGACCTAGTGGGACTAGCGGGAGAAGGGCAGATACGCAGTATTTT
CDR3 protein: CASRPSGTSGRRADTQYF

J gene: TRBJ1-5
V gene: TRBV2
clone size: .
D gene: .
CDR3 DNA: TGTGCCAGCAGGCGGGACCCCTCGGGGAATCAGCCCCAGCATTTT
CDR3 protein: CASRRDPSGNQPQHF

J gene: TRBJ1-6
V gene: TRBV6-1
clone size: few
D gene: .
CDR3 DNA: TGTGCCAGCAGTGAGGCAGGCTATAATTCACCCCTCCACTTT
CDR3 protein: CASSEAGYNSPLHF

J gene: TRBJ1-3
V gene: TRBV29-1
clone size: few
D gene: .
CDR3 DNA: TGCAGCGTTGTTGTGGGGGCGCAGGGAAACACCATATATTTT
CDR3 protein: CSVVVGAQGNTIYF

J gene: TRBJ1-5
V gene: TRBV27
clone size: .
D gene: .
CDR3 DNA: TGTGCCAGCAGTGGTGGCAAGGGGCAGCCCCAGCATTTT
CDR3 protein: CASSGGKGQPQHF

J gene: TRBJ2-7
V gene: TRBV6-6
clone size: once
D gene: TRBD1
CDR3 DNA: TGTGCCAGCACCGAGACAGGGGACCTTTTCTACGAGCAGTACTTC
CDR3 protein: CASTETGDLFYEQYF

J gene: TRBJ1-5
V gene: TRBV4-1
clone size: once
D gene: TRBD1
CDR3 DNA: TGCGCCAGCAGCCAGCAGGGGGTCGGTAGTAATCAGCCCCAGCATTTT
CDR3 protein: CASSQQGVGSNQPQHF

J gene: TRBJ2-1
V gene: TRBV7-2
clone size: .
D gene: .
CDR3 DNA: TGTGCCAGCAGCGCTCGGGGACAAAAACTGATCAATGAGCAGTTCTTC
CDR3 protein: CASSARGQKLINEQFF

J gene: TRBJ1-1
V gene: TRBV5-6
clone size: .
D gene: .
CDR3 DNA: TGTGCCAGCAGCCGAGTCGGGTCCCTGAACACTGAAGCTTTCTTT
CDR3 protein: CASSRVGSLNTEAFF

J gene: TRBJ2-1
V gene: TRBV12-5
clone size: .
D gene: .
CDR3 DNA: TGTGCTAGTAAGAGGTTGTGGTATGAGCAGTTCTTC
CDR3 protein: CASKRLWYEQFF

J gene: TRBJ2-7
V gene: TRBV7-9
clone size: once
D gene: TRBD2
CDR3 DNA: TGTGCCAGCAGCTTAGATCTAGCGGGATACTACGAGCAGTACTTC
CDR3 protein: CASSLDLAGYYEQYF

J gene: TRBJ2-7
V gene: TRBV10-3
clone size: .
D gene: TRBD1
CDR3 DNA: TGTGCCATCAGCCGGGACAGCTCCTACGAGCAGTACTTC
CDR3 protein: CAISRDSSYEQYF

J gene: TRBJ2-1
V gene: TRBV30
clone size: .
D gene: TRBD2
CDR3 DNA: TGTGCCTGGAACGAGGGTAGCGGGCGTAGAGAGCAGTTCTTC
CDR3 protein: CAWNEGSGRREQFF

J gene: TRBJ1-4
V gene: TRBV2
clone size: .
D gene: .
CDR3 DNA: TGTGCCAGCAGGCGGACAGTAAGGGGCAATGAAAAACTGTTTTTT
CDR3 protein: CASRRTVRGNEKLFF

J gene: TRBJ1-4
V gene: TRBV25-1
clone size: .
D gene: .
CDR3 DNA: TGTGCCGGGGCCGGGGGTTTTGAAAAACTGTTTTTT
CDR3 protein: CAGAGGFEKLFF

J gene: TRBJ2-3
V gene: TRBV27
clone size: .
D gene: TRBD2
CDR3 DNA: TGTGCCAGCAGTTTACGGACTAGCGGGAGGCGGACAGATACGCAGTATTTT
CDR3 protein: CASSLRTSGRRTDTQYF

J gene: TRBJ2-3
V gene: TRBV4-1
clone size: once
D gene: .
CDR3 DNA: TGCGCCAGCAGCCAAGATAGGGCTAGCGCAGATACGCAGTATTTT
CDR3 protein: CASSQDRASADTQYF

J gene: TRBJ2-3
V gene: TRBV13
clone size: .
D gene: .
CDR3 DNA: TGTGCCAGCAAAGAGGGCGGAGACCGGGATACGCAGTATTTT
CDR3 protein: CASKEGGDRDTQYF

J gene: TRBJ2-1
V gene: TRBV19
clone size: .
D gene: TRBD1
CDR3 DNA: TGTGCCAGTAGTCCCCCGGGGTGGGACAGTTACAATGAGCAGTTCTTC
CDR3 protein: CASSPPGWDSYNEQFF

J gene: TRBJ1-2
V gene: TRBV9
clone size: .
D gene: TRBD1
CDR3 DNA: TGTGCCAGCAGCGTAGATACAGGGGGTCTTTATGGCTACACCTTC
CDR3 protein: CASSVDTGGLYGYTF

J gene: TRBJ1-1
V gene: TRBV19
clone size: once
D gene: TRBD1
CDR3 DNA: TGTGCCAGTAGTATAGCTGGGACAGGGACTGAAGCTTTCTTT
CDR3 protein: CASSIAGTGTEAFF

J gene: TRBJ1-1
V gene: TRBV11-2
clone size: .
D gene: .
CDR3 DNA: TGTGCCAGCACCTCAGGGATTAACACTGAAGCTTTCTTT
CDR3 protein: CASTSGINTEAFF

J gene: TRBJ2-1
V gene: TRBV5-1
clone size: .
D gene: .
CDR3 DNA: TGCGCCAGCAGCACTGGGGGGGCTGGAGCGTTCTTC
CDR3 protein: CASSTGGAGAFF

J gene: TRBJ1-2
V gene: TRBV5-4
clone size: .
D gene: .
CDR3 DNA: TGTGCCAGCAGCTTGGGGCATAACTATGGCTACACCTTC
CDR3 protein: CASSLGHNYGYTF

J gene: TRBJ2-7
V gene: TRBV11-2
clone size: .
D gene: .
CDR3 DNA: TGTGCCAGCAGGAGACTGGCCTACGAGCAGTACTTC
CDR3 protein: CASRRLAYEQYF

J gene: TRBJ2-7
V gene: TRBV29-1
clone size: .
D gene: TRBD1
CDR3 DNA: TGCAGCGTCAGGGGGTTGACCCACGAGCAGTACTTC
CDR3 protein: CSVRGLTHEQYF

J gene: TRBJ2-1
V gene: TRBV5-1
clone size: .
D gene: .
CDR3 DNA: TGCGCCAGCAGCTTGGAGTCTAGCGAGTACAATGAGCAGTTCTTC
CDR3 protein: CASSLESSEYNEQFF

J gene: TRBJ2-2
V gene: TRBV28
clone size: .
D gene: TRBD2
CDR3 DNA: TGTGGATCCGGGACTAGCGGAAACACCGGGGAGCTGTTTTTT
CDR3 protein: CGSGTSGNTGELFF

J gene: TRBJ2-4
V gene: TRBV4-1
clone size: .
D gene: .
CDR3 DNA: TGCGCCAGCAGCGCTCTTGGACTGATAGCCAAAAACATTCAGTACTTC
CDR3 protein: CASSALGLIAKNIQYF

J gene: TRBJ1-1
V gene: TRBV7-8
clone size: .
D gene: .
CDR3 DNA: TGTGCCAGCAACCCTCACCGGGACAAGAACACTGAAGCTTTCTTT
CDR3 protein: CASNPHRDKNTEAFF

J gene: TRBJ2-3
V gene: TRBV5-4
clone size: .
D gene: TRBD2
CDR3 DNA: TGTGCCAGCAGCGTAGCGGGAGGGCTGGCAGATACGCAGTATTTT
CDR3 protein: CASSVAGGLADTQYF

J gene: TRBJ2-2
V gene: TRBV18
clone size: .
D gene: TRBD2
CDR3 DNA: TGTGCCAGCTCTTTCACCCCTAGCGGGAGAAACACCGGGGAGCTGTTTTTT
CDR3 protein: CASSFTPSGRNTGELFF

J gene: TRBJ2-2
V gene: TRBV30
clone size: .
D gene: TRBD2
CDR3 DNA: TGTGCCTGGAGTGAAGCGGGAGGGGAGCTGTTTTTT
CDR3 protein: CAWSEAGGELFF

J gene: TRBJ1-6
V gene: TRBV5-8
clone size: .
D gene: .
CDR3 DNA: TGTGCCAGCAGCTCTTCAGGGGTCCCGGGCCAGTCACCCCTCCACTTT
CDR3 protein: CASSSSGVPGQSPLHF

J gene: TRBJ1-5
V gene: TRBV5-6
clone size: few
D gene: .
CDR3 DNA: TGTGCCAGCAGCTTGGCAGGGTGGGCCAATCAGCCCCAGCATTTT
CDR3 protein: CASSLAGWANQPQHF

J gene: TRBJ2-5
V gene: TRBV29-1
clone size: once
D gene: TRBD2
CDR3 DNA: TGCAGCGTTGAATCAGAGGCGGGAGGGCAGGAGTGGGAGACCCAGTACTTC
CDR3 protein: CSVESEAGGQEWETQYF

J gene: TRBJ2-7
V gene: TRBV5-6
clone size: .
D gene: .
CDR3 DNA: TGTGCCAGCAGCTTGGGGCAGGGGACCGAGCAGTACTTC
CDR3 protein: CASSLGQGTEQYF

J gene: TRBJ2-2
V gene: TRBV5-4
clone size: .
D gene: TRBD2
CDR3 DNA: TGTGCCAGCAGCTTAAGCGGGAGTTGGACCGGGGAGCTGTTTTTT
CDR3 protein: CASSLSGSWTGELFF

J gene: TRBJ2-5
V gene: TRBV5-4
clone size: .
D gene: .
CDR3 DNA: TGTGCCAGCAGCGTGCAATACAGGGTAGAGACCCAGTACTTC
CDR3 protein: CASSVQYRVETQYF

J gene: TRBJ2-3
V gene: TRBV4-3
clone size: .
D gene: TRBD2
CDR3 DNA: TGCGCCAGCAGCCTAGCGGGACTAGCGGGAGGGCCTACAGATACGCAGTATTTT
CDR3 protein: CASSLAGLAGGPTDTQYF

J gene: TRBJ2-3
V gene: TRBV6-4
clone size: .
D gene: .
CDR3 DNA: TGTGCCAGCAGTGAAGCCCACTTCACAGATACGCAGTATTTT
CDR3 protein: CASSEAHFTDTQYF

J gene: TRBJ2-6
V gene: TRBV5-1
clone size: .
D gene: TRBD1
CDR3 DNA: TGCGCCAGCAGCCGCGGACAGGGTACCAACGTCCTGACTTTC
CDR3 protein: CASSRGQGTNVLTF

J gene: TRBJ2-7
V gene: TRBV6-5
clone size: .
D gene: TRBD2
CDR3 DNA: TGTGCCAGCAGTTACTCAACGGGAGGGTCTTTCGAGCAGTACTTC
CDR3 protein: CASSYSTGGSFEQYF

J gene: TRBJ2-7
V gene: TRBV5-4
clone size: .
D gene: .
CDR3 DNA: TGTGCCAGCAGCTTGGAGGCTAGCGAGTATTACGAGCAGTACTTC
CDR3 protein: CASSLEASEYYEQYF

J gene: TRBJ2-7
V gene: TRBV6-6
clone size: .
D gene: .
CDR3 DNA: TGTGCCAGCAGTTACGGGCTGACCTACGAGCAGTACTTC
CDR3 protein: CASSYGLTYEQYF

J gene: TRBJ2-7
V gene: TRBV18
clone size: .
D gene: TRBD2
CDR3 DNA: TGTGCCAGCTCTGGACTAGCGGGAATCGAGCAGTACTTC
CDR3 protein: CASSGLAGIEQYF

J gene: TRBJ1-6
V gene: TRBV4-1
clone size: .
D gene: TRBD1
CDR3 DNA: TGCGCCAGCAGCCAAGAAGGGACAGGGGTAAATTCACCCCTCCACTTT
CDR3 protein: CASSQEGTGVNSPLHF

J gene: TRBJ2-3
V gene: TRBV5-6
clone size: .
D gene: .
CDR3 DNA: TGTGCCAGCAGCCCTGACTCCCAAGGAGATACGCAGTATTTT
CDR3 protein: CASSPDSQGDTQYF

J gene: TRBJ1-1
V gene: TRBV27
clone size: .
D gene: .
CDR3 DNA: TGTGCCAGCAAGGGGTACAGCTCGAACACTGAAGCTTTCTTT
CDR3 protein: CASKGYSSNTEAFF

J gene: TRBJ1-5
V gene: TRBV27
clone size: .
D gene: .
CDR3 DNA: TGTGCCAGCAGTTTTAGCGCGGATCAGCCCCAGCATTTT
CDR3 protein: CASSFSADQPQHF

J gene: TRBJ2-7
V gene: TRBV7-9
clone size: .
D gene: .
CDR3 DNA: TGTGCCAGCAGCTTGGGACATTCCACCAACTACGAGCAGTACTTC
CDR3 protein: CASSLGHSTNYEQYF

J gene: TRBJ1-1
V gene: TRBV27
clone size: .
D gene: TRBD1
CDR3 DNA: TGTGCCAGCAGTTTCGACAGGGGTAACACTGAAGCTTTCTTT
CDR3 protein: CASSFDRGNTEAFF

J gene: TRBJ2-5
V gene: TRBV6-6
clone size: .
D gene: .
CDR3 DNA: TGTGCCAGCAGTTCTCGCTTGGGGCGGGGAGAGACCCAGTACTTC
CDR3 protein: CASSSRLGRGETQYF